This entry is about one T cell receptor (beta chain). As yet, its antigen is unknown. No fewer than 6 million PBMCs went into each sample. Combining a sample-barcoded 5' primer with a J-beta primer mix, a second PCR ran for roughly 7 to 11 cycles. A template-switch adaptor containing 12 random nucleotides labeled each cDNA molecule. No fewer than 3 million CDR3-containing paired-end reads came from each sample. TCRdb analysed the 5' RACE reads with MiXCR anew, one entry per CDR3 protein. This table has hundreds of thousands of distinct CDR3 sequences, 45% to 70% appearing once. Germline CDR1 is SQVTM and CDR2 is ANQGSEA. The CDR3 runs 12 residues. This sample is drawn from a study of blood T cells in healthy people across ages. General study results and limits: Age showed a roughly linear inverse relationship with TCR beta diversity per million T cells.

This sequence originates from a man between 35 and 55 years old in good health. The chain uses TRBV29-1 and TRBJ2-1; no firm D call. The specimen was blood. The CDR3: CRVAVSYNEQFF. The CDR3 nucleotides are TGCAGGGTGGCGGTCTCCTACAATGAGCAGTTCTTC.